Listed below are T cell receptor beta chains from one sample, sequenced in a study of blood T cell repertoires in COVID-19. Sequencing used immunoSEQ multiplex PCR; TCRdb keeps in-frame clones, though not all of them. The sample records 300,000 to 400,000 clones, 87% being singletons. Source material: peripheral blood. The source is a woman aged 50 to 65 with COVID-19, enrolled during active disease. Both conserved end residues are part of each CDR3. The D gene is left open where the match is weak. Size is stated for part of the rows, as once, few or many counts, or as a class when the clone is expanded.

NA	16	TRBV18	TRBJ2-5	TRBD2	CASSPTSAGVQETQYF	TGTGCCAGCTCCCCGACGTCAGCGGGGGTTCAAGAGACCCAGTACTTC
NA	15	TRBV6-5	TRBJ2-7	TRBD1	CASSPQGALPYEQYF	TGTGCCAGCAGCCCACAGGGGGCCCTCCCCTACGAGCAGTACTTC
NA	17	TRBV29-1	TRBJ2-3	TRBD2	CSVEDPLVTSDEDTQYF	TGCAGCGTTGAAGATCCACTGGTTACTAGCGATGAAGATACGCAGTATTTT
NA	15	TRBV25-1	TRBJ1-4	NA	CASSETTDRNEKLFF	TGTGCCAGCAGTGAAACGACAGATAGAAATGAAAAACTGTTTTTT
NA	17	TRBV11-2	TRBJ2-1	TRBD1	CASSYRDRSFSYNEQFF	TGTGCCAGCAGCTATCGGGACAGATCGTTCTCCTACAATGAGCAGTTCTTC
NA	16	TRBV2	TRBJ1-4	TRBD1	CASSEIERGQGGKLFF	TGTGCCAGCAGTGAAATCGAAAGGGGACAGGGAGGGAAACTGTTTTTT
few	15	TRBV23-1	TRBJ2-7	NA	CASSQRGQPTYEQYF	TGCGCCAGCAGTCAAAGGGGACAACCGACCTACGAGCAGTACTTC
NA	15	TRBV5-1	TRBJ2-4	NA	CASSLGDNKNIIQYF	TGCGCCAGCAGCTTGGGGGACAATAAAAACATAATTCAGTACTTC
NA	17	TRBV3-1/TRBV3-2	TRBJ2-5	TRBD2	CASSQELGLTYQETQYF	TGTGCCAGCAGCCAAGAGTTGGGACTAACGTACCAAGAGACCCAGTACTTC
NA	17	TRBV10-3	TRBJ2-7	NA	CAISKGSETPGTYEQYF	TGTGCCATCAGTAAGGGCAGTGAGACACCAGGGACCTACGAGCAGTACTTC
NA	17	TRBV5-1	TRBJ1-6	TRBD1	CASSTGGSVSYNSPLHF	TGCGCCAGCAGCACAGGGGGCTCGGTGTCCTATAATTCACCCCTCCACTTT
NA	17	TRBV4-2	TRBJ2-2	NA	CASSQDTGFLNTGELFF	TGTGCCAGCAGCCAAGATACGGGGTTCCTGAACACCGGGGAGCTGTTTTTT
NA	14	TRBV10-1	TRBJ1-1	NA	CASSFFQTDTEAFF	TGCGCCAGCAGCTTCTTTCAAACGGACACTGAAGCTTTCTTT
NA	15	TRBV13	TRBJ2-2	TRBD1	CASSLRTGRGGELFF	TGTGCCAGCAGCCTCCGGACAGGGAGAGGCGGGGAGCTGTTTTTT
NA	14	TRBV5-1	TRBJ2-7	NA	CASTPGSLIYEQYF	TGCGCCAGCACTCCGGGATCCCTTATTTACGAGCAGTACTTC
NA	14	TRBV7-9	TRBJ1-1	TRBD1	CASRNRGYNTEAFF	TGTGCCAGCAGAAACAGGGGATATAACACTGAAGCTTTCTTT
NA	13	TRBV11-3	TRBJ2-7	TRBD2	CASRFSGSHEQYF	TGTGCCAGCAGGTTTAGCGGGAGCCACGAGCAGTACTTC
NA	17	TRBV19	TRBJ1-4	TRBD1	CASSTNDRGQTNEKLFF	TGTGCCAGTAGTACGAACGACAGGGGGCAAACTAATGAAAAACTGTTTTTT
NA	14	TRBV2	TRBJ2-1	NA	CASSEEVRGGEQFF	TGTGCCAGCAGTGAAGAGGTCCGCGGTGGGGAGCAGTTCTTC
NA	14	TRBV7-2	TRBJ2-2	NA	CASSSSRGTGELFF	TGTGCCAGCAGCTCGTCCCGGGGTACCGGGGAGCTGTTTTTT
NA	16	TRBV15	TRBJ2-5	NA	CATSRSAGGRVETQYF	TGTGCCACCAGCAGAAGCGCAGGGGGGCGGGTTGAGACCCAGTACTTC
NA	15	TRBV11-3	TRBJ2-3	NA	CASSLGTSATDTQYF	TGTGCCAGCAGCTTAGGAACTAGTGCCACAGATACGCAGTATTTT
NA	18	TRBV27	TRBJ2-3	TRBD2	CASRLFPGLAGNTDTQYF	TGTGCCAGCAGGCTTTTTCCGGGACTAGCGGGCAACACAGATACGCAGTATTTT
NA	17	TRBV4-3	TRBJ1-6	TRBD1	CASSPSGGISWNSPLHF	TGCGCCAGCAGCCCCTCAGGGGGGATCTCTTGGAATTCACCCCTCCACTTT
once	16	TRBV7-8	TRBJ1-5	NA	CASSHNMQMDYQPQHF	TGTGCCAGCAGTCATAATATGCAGATGGACTATCAGCCCCAGCATTTT
NA	15	TRBV29-1	TRBJ2-1	TRBD2	CSVRTSGSSYNEQFF	TGCAGCGTTCGGACTAGCGGGAGCTCCTACAATGAGCAGTTCTTC
NA	12	TRBV28	TRBJ1-2	NA	CASSLDTRGYTF	TGTGCCAGCAGCCTTGACACCAGGGGCTACACCTTC
NA	16	TRBV5-1	TRBJ2-3	TRBD1	CASSLVGTGGRDTQYF	TGCGCCAGCAGCTTGGTAGGGACAGGGGGGAGAGATACGCAGTATTTT
NA	14	TRBV2	TRBJ2-5	NA	CASSEGQGLETQYF	TGTGCCAGCAGTGAAGGGCAGGGCTTAGAGACCCAGTACTTC
NA	14	TRBV5-1	TRBJ1-1	TRBD1	CASSSQGARTEAFF	TGCGCCAGCAGCTCGCAGGGGGCAAGAACTGAAGCTTTCTTT
NA	17	TRBV14	TRBJ1-3	TRBD1	CASSQTMGTASGNTIYF	TGTGCCAGCAGCCAAACCATGGGGACAGCCTCTGGAAACACCATATATTTT